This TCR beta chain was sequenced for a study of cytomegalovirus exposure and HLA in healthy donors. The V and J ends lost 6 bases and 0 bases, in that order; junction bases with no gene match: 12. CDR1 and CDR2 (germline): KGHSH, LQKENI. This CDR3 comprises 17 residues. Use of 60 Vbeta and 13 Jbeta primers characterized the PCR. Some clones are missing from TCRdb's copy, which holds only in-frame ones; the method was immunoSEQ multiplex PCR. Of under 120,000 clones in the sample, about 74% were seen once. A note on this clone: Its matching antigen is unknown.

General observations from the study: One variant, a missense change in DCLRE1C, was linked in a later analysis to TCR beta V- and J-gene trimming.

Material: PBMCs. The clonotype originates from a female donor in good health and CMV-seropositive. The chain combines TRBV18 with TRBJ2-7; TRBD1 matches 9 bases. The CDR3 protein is CASSYPTGTGSSYEQYF. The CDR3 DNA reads TGTGCCAGCTCGTACCCTACCGGGACAGGGTCCTCCTACGAGCAGTACTTC.